The 18 T cell receptor beta chains listed next were all sequenced from one sample in a study of cytomegalovirus exposure and HLA in healthy donors. The primer mix had 60 Vbeta and 13 Jbeta primers. TCRdb's copy holds only in-frame clones and misses some; the assay was immunoSEQ multiplex PCR. The sample carries 100,000 to 150,000 clones, 82% recorded once. The specimen sequenced was PBMCs. The source is a woman aged 50 to 65 in good health and CMV-seropositive.

The rearrangement links TRBV6-6 to TRBJ1-2; D not certain. There are 11 residues in the CDR3. CDR1 and CDR2 from the germline V gene are MNHNY and SVGAGI (reference sequence). V was cut by 10 bases and J by 8 bases, with 14 bases left in between. The CDR3 nucleotides are TGTGCCAAAAGAGGGCCGGAGGGCTACACCTTC. Its protein is CAKRGPEGYTF.

The chain has TRBV6-6 and TRBJ1-1; D uncertain. Germline V gives CDR1 MNHNY, CDR2 SVGAGI (reference sequence). Trimming left V 0 bases short and J 7 bases short, with 18 bases between. The CDR3 extends over 16 amino acids. This CDR3 is CASSYSRGSGPGEAFF. As DNA, the CDR3 is TGTGCCAGCAGTTACTCGAGAGGCTCCGGTCCCGGTGAAGCTTTCTTT.

This chain links TRBV13 with TRBJ2-3; 10 bases align to TRBD2. With V trimmed by 5 bases and J by 4 bases, 6 bases remained unmatched. The CDR3 is made up of 15 amino acids. In germline, CDR1 is PRHDT, CDR2 FYEKMQ (reference sequence). The CDR3 protein is CASSELAGAPDTQYF. CDR3 in DNA: TGTGCCAGCAGCGAGCTAGCGGGGGCTCCAGATACGCAGTATTTT. The full variable domain, completed using reference TRBV13 and TRBJ2-3, is AAGVIQSPRHLIKEKRETATLKCYPIPRHDTVYWYQQGPGQDPQFLISFYEKMQSDKGSIPDRFSAQQFSDYHSELNMSSLELGDSALYFCASSELAGAPDTQYFGPGTRLTVL.

The V call is TRBV4-1, the J call TRBJ2-1; possible D gene TRBD2, 5 bases. Germline loops: CDR1 MGHRA, CDR2 YSYEKL. Trimming removed 3 bases at V and 2 bases at J, with 8 bases between. This CDR3 contains 14 residues. The CDR3 coding sequence is TGCGCCAGCAGCCAGCGGACTGCCTACAATGAGCAGTTCTTC. Translating gives CASSQRTAYNEQFF.

This clone showed up just once. V usage is TRBV6-6 and J usage is TRBJ1-2; the D gene is possibly TRBD1 (5 bases). V was shortened by 0 bases and J by 4 bases, with 12 bases between the two germline ends. Germline assignment: CDR1 MNHNY and CDR2 SVGAGI (reference sequence). The CDR3 totals 15 residues. The DNA of the CDR3 is TGTGCCAGCAGTTACTCAGGGGATGCTAGCTATGGCTACACCTTC. Its protein is CASSYSGDASYGYTF.

This rearrangement joins TRBV11-3 to TRBJ2-7; TRBD2 is a possible D gene (6 bases). The V gene's germline CDR1 is SGHNT and CDR2 YENEEA. V was pared by 5 bases and J by 0 bases, with 11 bases between. The CDR3 sequence is 14 residues long. The CDR3 coding sequence is TGTGCCAGCAGCGCATCCGGGAGCTCCTACGAGCAGTACTTC. This translates into CASSASGSSYEQYF.

The chain carries TRBV30 and TRBJ1-2; TRBD1 agrees at 8 bases. The CDR3 extends over 15 amino acids. CDR1 is GTSNPN and CDR2 is SVGIG in the germline V gene (reference sequence). Trimming at V came to 3 bases and at J to 3 bases, leaving 9 bases not matched to a gene. The CDR3 DNA sequence: TGTGCCTGGAGCCAGACAGGGGCTTCTTACTATGGCTACACCTTC. Translating gives CAWSQTGASYYGYTF.

In this sample, this clone turned up a few times. This chain connects TRBV28 to TRBJ1-5, with TRBD1 as a possible D gene (6 bases). The germline V gene has CDR1 MDHEN and CDR2 SYDVKM. The CDR3 extends over 15 amino acids. Trimming took 3 bases from V and 2 from J, leaving 11 bases between them. The CDR3 is CASSFGGAGNQPQHF. The DNA for the CDR3 is TGTGCCAGCAGTTTTGGGGGCGCCGGCAATCAGCCCCAGCATTTT.

This clone was found a few times. Additional DNA sequences in this sample encode the identical CDR3. The chain recombines TRBV5-1 with TRBJ1-2; D may be TRBD1 (6 bases). Per germline, CDR1 SGHRS and CDR2 YFSETQ. This CDR3 is built from 12 residues. V was shortened by 1 base and J by 5 bases, with 6 bases between the two germline ends. Here the CDR3 DNA reads TGCGCCAGCAGCTTGCAGGGGTATGGCTACACCTTC. Amino acids: CASSLQGYGYTF. The variable domain in full, completed from reference TRBV5-1 and TRBJ1-2, reads KAGVTQTPRYLIKTRGQQVTLSCSPISGHRSVSWYQQTPGQGLQFLFEYFSETQRNKGNFPGRFSGRQFSNSRSEMNVSTLELGDSALYLCASSLQGYGYTFGSGTRLTVV.

This clone was seen only once. The gene calls are TRBV6-5 and TRBJ1-3, with 7 bases identical to TRBD1. This CDR3 has 15 residues. The V and J ends lost 6 bases and 0 bases, in that order; junction bases with no gene match: 5. Germline V gene sequence: CDR1 MNHEY, CDR2 SVGAGI. The CDR3 loop is CASREDRSSGNTIYF. CDR3 sequence (DNA): TGTGCCAGCAGAGAGGACAGGAGCTCTGGAAACACCATATATTTT.

This chain connects TRBV7-3 to TRBJ1-1, with 8 bases lining up with TRBD1. From germline, CDR1 is SGHTA and CDR2 FQGTGA. There are 16 residues in the CDR3. The V gene end was trimmed by 5 bases and the J gene end by 5 bases; junction bases not matched to a gene: 13. The CDR3 DNA is TGTGCCAGCAGCCCCAGCGTGGACAGGGTATGGACTGAAGCTTTCTTT. This encodes CASSPSVDRVWTEAFF.

Concerning this clone itself: At one end the junction does not follow the germline gene, possibly because of a read error. The gene calls are TRBV7-9 and TRBJ2-3; maybe TRBD1 (5 bases). There are 14 residues in the CDR3. The V gene's germline CDR1 is SEHNR and CDR2 FQNEAQ (reference sequence). This chain's CDR3 is CSSSLRLRGDTQYF. The CDR3 DNA reads as TGTTCCAGCAGCTTAAGGTTAAGGGGAGATACGCAGTATTTT.

This clone was detected only a few times. The chain uses TRBV28 and TRBJ1-1; D is ambiguous. CDR1 and CDR2 from the germline V gene are MDHEN and SYDVKM. CDR3 size: 16 residues. The germline V and J ends were trimmed by 4 bases and 1 base, with 16 bases remaining between them. CDR3 amino acids: CASSYDQEAENTEAFF. In nucleotides, the CDR3 is TGTGCCAGCAGTTACGACCAGGAGGCCGAGAACACTGAAGCTTTCTTT.

The V gene is TRBV9, the J gene TRBJ2-3; a possible D gene is TRBD2 (6 bases). CDR1 SGDLS and CDR2 YYNGEE come from the germline V gene. The CDR3 sequence is 15 residues long. Trimming cost V 0 bases and J 3 bases, with 11 bases left between them. The CDR3 DNA reads TGTGCCAGCAGCGTAGAGGTAGGGAGGACAGATACGCAGTATTTT. Translated, it gives CASSVEVGRTDTQYF.

V usage is TRBV27 and J usage is TRBJ1-3, with D unresolved. Germline lookup yields CDR1 MNHEY and CDR2 SMNVEV (reference sequence). The ends were cut back, 5 bases at V and 4 bases at J, with 9 bases in the middle. The CDR3 contains 13 residues. Here the CDR3 reads CASSLAGGNTIYF. CDR3 in DNA: TGTGCCAGCAGTCTCGCCGGGGGAAACACCATATATTTT.

The gene calls are TRBV27 and TRBJ1-6; D gene ambiguous. V was trimmed by 6 bases and J by 0 bases, leaving 15 bases between them. The CDR3 runs 17 residues. Germline V lookup: CDR1 MNHEY, CDR2 SMNVEV (reference sequence). The CDR3 here is CASSSREGVSYNSPLHF. In DNA form, the CDR3 reads TGTGCCAGCAGCAGCCGGGAGGGAGTCTCCTATAATTCACCCCTCCACTTT.

V usage is TRBV7-2 and J usage is TRBJ2-3; weak D call: TRBD1 (7 bases). The CDR3 covers 17 residues. V lost 2 bases and J lost 8, with 23 bases in between. Germline CDR1 is SGHTA and CDR2 is FQGNSA. The CDR3 here is CASSLRLGQRSGGTQYF. The CDR3 bases are TGTGCCAGCAGCTTAAGATTGGGACAGCGATCCGGGGGTACGCAGTATTTT.

The chain couples TRBV5-1 to TRBJ2-5; D is undetermined. This CDR3 spans 15 amino acids. Germline CDR1 reads SGHRS; CDR2 reads YFSETQ. V lost 0 bases and J 1 base, leaving 10 bases between the germline ends. CDR3 in DNA: TGCGCCAGCAGCTTGGCTGGCGGTAGCCAAGAGACCCAGTACTTC. It yields the protein CASSLAGGSQETQYF.